These 31 T cell receptor beta chains share one sample of origin, sequenced in a study of T cell responses to AZD1222 COVID-19 vaccine. The method was immunoSEQ multiplex PCR; TCRdb's version includes in-frame clones alone and lacks a portion of them. The repertoire consists of 66,000 or so clones, with more than 65% occurring once and the leading ten covering roughly 21%. The sequencing here drew on peripheral blood, taken on day 0 of MenACWY control vaccination. The receptors stem from an adult in good health.

The chain is built from TRBV14 and TRBJ2-5; D is possibly TRBD2 (5 bases). The germline V and J ends were trimmed by 4 bases and 4 bases, with 13 bases remaining between them. Germline CDR1 and CDR2: SGHDN and FVKESK. The CDR3 extends over 14 amino acids. DNA for the CDR3: TGTGCCAGCAGCCGCAGCGCGGGCATAGAGACCCAGTACTTC. Encoded protein: CASSRSAGIETQYF.

This clone has only a few counts. V is TRBV5-1 and J is TRBJ1-1; 9 bases match TRBD1. The V gene's germline CDR1 is SGHRS and CDR2 YFSETQ. The J segment lost 4 bases and the V segment lost 4 bases, leaving 8 bases of the junction unmatched. The CDR3 runs 15 residues. In nucleotides, the CDR3 is TGCGCCAGCAGCCGGAGGACAGGGGAGGGCACTGAAGCTTTCTTT. It is translated as CASSRRTGEGTEAFF. The variable domain in full, completed from reference TRBV5-1 and TRBJ1-1, reads KAGVTQTPRYLIKTRGQQVTLSCSPISGHRSVSWYQQTPGQGLQFLFEYFSETQRNKGNFPGRFSGRQFSNSRSEMNVSTLELGDSALYLCASSRRTGEGTEAFFGQGTRLTVV.

The rearrangement uses TRBV7-9 and TRBJ2-3, with a tentative D call TRBD2 (5 bases). Germline loops: CDR1 SEHNR, CDR2 FQNEAQ (reference sequence). This CDR3 contains 13 residues. V lost 3 bases to trimming and J lost 3 bases, with 7 bases between them. DNA of the CDR3: TGTGCCAGCAGCTTCACGGGGACAGATACGCAGTATTTT. Protein product: CASSFTGTDTQYF.

This chain uses TRBV3-1 (or the pseudogene TRBV3-2) with TRBJ2-7, with a tentative D call TRBD1 (6 bases). CDR1 LGHDT and CDR2 YNNKEL come from the germline V gene (reference sequence). Between the trimmed V and J ends, which lost 1 base and 0 bases, there was a span of 13 bases. The CDR3 is made up of 16 amino acids. The CDR3 sequence: CASSQGTVRSSYEQYF. The CDR3, as DNA: TGTGCCAGCAGCCAAGGGACAGTGAGGAGCTCCTACGAGCAGTACTTC.

The J gene is TRBJ1-1, the V gene TRBV5-1; D call uncertain. The CDR3 length is 13 residues. In germline, CDR1 is SGHRS, CDR2 YFSETQ. Trimming pared 3 bases from V and 6 bases from J, leaving 12 bases between. CDR3 sequence (DNA): TGCGCCAGCAGCTACAGCCCCGGGGCTGAAGCTTTCTTT. This gives the protein CASSYSPGAEAFF.

The rearrangement links TRBV28 to TRBJ2-7; possible D gene TRBD2, 5 bases. The CDR3 consists of 13 residues. V was clipped by 3 bases and J by 2 bases, with 8 bases between them. Germline-derived CDR1 and CDR2 are MDHEN and SYDVKM. CDR3: CASSLKLAYEQYF. In nucleotides, the CDR3 is TGTGCCAGCAGTTTGAAACTAGCCTACGAGCAGTACTTC.

This clone was recorded a few times. Here the CDR3 reads CGSGQGSDSPLHF. The CDR3 DNA reads TGTGGATCGGGACAGGGATCGGATTCACCCCTCCACTTT. This sequence joins TRBV10-3 and TRBJ1-6, with 9 nucleotides matching TRBD1. Germline CDR1 ENHRY, CDR2 SYGVKD. The CDR3 runs to 13 residues.

This sequence joins TRBV2 and TRBJ2-7; D uncertain. CDR3 length: 13 residues. CDR1 SNHLY and CDR2 FYNNEI come from the germline V gene. The germline V and J ends were trimmed by 5 bases and 2 bases, with 10 bases remaining between them. The CDR3 region is CASSRVRPYEQYF. In DNA, the CDR3 is TGTGCCAGCAGTCGGGTAAGACCCTACGAGCAGTACTTC.

The genes are TRBV5-1 and TRBJ2-5; D uncertain. V lost 5 bases and J lost 3, with 17 bases in between. The CDR3 is 15 amino acids. Germline CDR1 and CDR2: SGHRS and YFSETQ. Written as DNA, the CDR3 is TGCGCCAGCAGTTTCGGGCCCGGCGAGGAAGAGACCCAGTACTTC. Protein product: CASSFGPGEEETQYF.

The genes are TRBV19 and TRBJ2-2; 8 bases agree with TRBD2. CDR1 and CDR2 from the germline V gene are LNHDA and SQIVND (reference sequence). Losses at the gene ends were 3 bases for V and 2 bases for J; bases not matched to a gene: 5. CDR3 length equals 16 residues. The CDR3 loop is CASSISAGVNTGELFF. For the CDR3, the DNA is TGTGCCAGTAGTATCTCAGCGGGAGTTAACACCGGGGAGCTGTTTTTT.

The J gene is TRBJ1-2, the V gene TRBV24-1; TRBD1 matches at 10 bases. Unmatched junction bases numbered 14, after V lost 8 bases and J lost 3 bases. CDR1 and CDR2 (germline): KGHDR, SFDVKD. The length of the CDR3 is 17 residues. The DNA of the CDR3 is TGTGCCACCACCGGGACAGGGGCAGTAGTTTGGGACTATGGCTACACCTTC. It codes for CATTGTGAVVWDYGYTF.

This rearrangement joins TRBV7-6 to TRBJ2-1, with 7 bases aligning to TRBD1. The J segment lost 5 bases and the V segment lost 4 bases, leaving 11 bases of the junction unmatched. Germline V gene data show CDR1 as SGHVS and CDR2 as FNYEAQ. The CDR3 length is 16 residues. The CDR3 here is CASSSKTGLGDNEQFF. The CDR3 coding sequence is TGTGCCAGCAGCTCCAAGACAGGGCTCGGGGACAATGAGCAGTTCTTC.

This clone was seen a single time. The chain couples TRBV11-2 to TRBJ2-5; D assignment may be TRBD1 or TRBD2 (6 bases each). CDR3 size: 14 residues. V lost 5 bases and J lost 5, with 15 bases in between. CDR1 is SGHAT, CDR2 FQNNGV, per germline. CDR3 coding DNA: TGTGCCAGCAGCCCGCAATGGGGGGCGGAGACCCAGTACTTC. It codes for CASSPQWGAETQYF.

This clone has only one observation. The V and J genes are TRBV6-5 and TRBJ2-5; D unresolved. This CDR3 is 11 amino acids long. Trimming stripped 8 bases from V and 5 bases from J, with 9 bases between. Germline CDR1 is MNHEY and CDR2 is SVGAGI. This CDR3 is CASRSGETQYF. CDR3 DNA: TGTGCCAGCCGGTCCGGGGAGACCCAGTACTTC.

Remarks on this clone: The junction departs from the called germline gene at one end, perhaps through a read error. This sequence joins TRBV11-1 and TRBJ2-7, with 7 bases lining up with TRBD2. Germline assignment: CDR1 SGHAT and CDR2 FQDESV (reference sequence). There are 13 residues in the CDR3. The CDR3 sequence is CASSLAAGGEQYF. The CDR3 coding sequence is TGTGCCAGCAGCCTAGCGGCAGGAGGCGAGCAGTACTTC.

This clone was observed a single time. The chain is built from TRBV9 and TRBJ2-2; perhaps D is TRBD1 or TRBD2 (5 bases each). Per germline, CDR1 SGDLS and CDR2 YYNGEE. V lost 2 bases and J lost 4, with 6 bases in between. This CDR3 is 13 amino acids long. This CDR3 is CASSVGPTGELFF. In DNA form, the CDR3 reads TGTGCCAGCAGCGTGGGACCCACCGGGGAGCTGTTTTTT.

The V call is TRBV4-3, the J call TRBJ1-4, with D uncertain. The CDR3 extends over 16 amino acids. The V end was cut by 1 base, the J end by 4 bases, with 13 bases between. In germline, CDR1 is LGHNA, CDR2 YSLEER. The CDR3 sequence is CASSQVVTGHNEKLFF. The DNA of the CDR3 is TGCGCCAGCAGCCAAGTCGTCACGGGTCATAATGAAAAACTGTTTTTT.

The V and J genes are TRBV6-5 and TRBJ1-3; D call uncertain. This CDR3 contains 15 residues. Between the trimmed V and J ends, which lost 8 bases and 4 bases, there was a span of 18 bases. Germline CDR1 and CDR2: MNHEY and SVGAGI. The CDR3 here is CASAATVYSGNTIYF. CDR3 DNA: TGTGCCAGCGCAGCTACAGTGTATTCGGGAAACACCATATATTTT.

The chain employs TRBV11-3 and TRBJ1-3; 8 bases are a match to TRBD1. The CDR3 runs 16 residues. The ends lost 0 bases at V and 4 bases at J; junction bases unmatched: 5. CDR1 is SGHNT and CDR2 is YENEEA in the germline V gene. The CDR3 is CASSLESRDRGNTIYF. In DNA, the CDR3 is TGTGCCAGCAGCTTAGAATCCCGGGACAGGGGAAACACCATATATTTT. The full variable domain, in which reference TRBV11-3 and TRBJ1-3 provide the parts outside the CDR3, is EAGVVQSPRYKIIEKKQPVAFWCNPISGHNTLYWYLQNLGQGPELLIRYENEEAVDDSQLPKDRFSAERLKGVDSTLKIQPAELGDSAVYLCASSLESRDRGNTIYFGEGSWLTVV.

This clone has just a few counts. Mismatch with germline at one junction end may stem from a read error. V usage is TRBV11-3 and J usage is TRBJ2-7; D remains unclear. The CDR3 loop spans 14 amino acids. The germline V gene has CDR1 SGHNT and CDR2 YENEEA. CDR3: CASSLFFCSSEQYF. The CDR3 bases are TGTGCCAGCAGCTTATTTTTTTGCTCCTCCGAGCAGTACTTC.

In its sample, this clone was seen once. V and J are TRBV5-6 and TRBJ1-1; 8 bases agree with TRBD1. The CDR3 sequence is 12 residues long. V was clipped by 4 bases and J by 10 bases; unmatched bases: 6. Germline CDR1 reads SGHDT; CDR2 reads YYEEEE. CDR3: CASSPRTGRAFF. CDR3 DNA sequence: TGTGCCAGCAGCCCGCGGACAGGGAGAGCTTTCTTT.

The rearrangement links TRBV5-4 to TRBJ1-1; D might be TRBD1 (5 bases). Trimming left V 0 bases short and J 9 bases short, with 12 bases between. CDR3 length: 13 residues. CDR1 and CDR2 from the germline V gene are SGHNT and YYREEE (reference sequence). DNA of the CDR3: TGTGCCAGCAGCTTGGAGGTTGGGACCAAAGCTTTCTTT. It is translated as CASSLEVGTKAFF. The variable domain in full, completed from reference TRBV5-4 and TRBJ1-1, reads ETGVTQSPTHLIKTRGQQVTLRCSSQSGHNTVSWYQQALGQGPQFIFQYYREEENGRGNFPPRFSGLQFPNYSSELNVNALELDDSALYLCASSLEVGTKAFFGQGTRLTVV.

CDR3 loop: CASGQTSGAGSYNEQFF. In DNA, the CDR3 is TGTGCCAGTGGACAGACTAGCGGTGCCGGGAGCTACAATGAGCAGTTCTTC. This rearrangement joins TRBV19 to TRBJ2-1, with 9 positions matching TRBD2. The CDR3 spans 17 residues. Trimming at V came to 8 bases and at J to 3 bases, leaving 14 bases not matched to a gene. CDR1 and CDR2 (germline): LNHDA, SQIVND (reference sequence).

This chain connects TRBV9 to TRBJ2-5, with D hard to call. The CDR3 extends over 13 amino acids. Trimming shortened V by 3 bases and J by 4 bases, and 10 bases separated the two germline ends. Per germline, CDR1 SGDLS and CDR2 YYNGEE. The CDR3 DNA follows: TGTGCCAGCAGCGGAGACATGACAGAGACCCAGTACTTC. Residues: CASSGDMTETQYF.

The V and J genes are TRBV19 and TRBJ2-3; possible D gene TRBD1, 6 bases. CDR1 is LNHDA and CDR2 is SQIVND in the germline V gene (reference sequence). V gave up 4 bases and J gave up 5 bases, with 16 bases separating them. The CDR3 contains 15 residues. CDR3 in DNA: TGTGCCAGTAGTACCACAGGGAATGTCGGAGATACGCAGTATTTT. Its translation is CASSTTGNVGDTQYF.

The gene calls are TRBV19 and TRBJ2-1; 8 positions match TRBD1. The CDR3 sequence is 16 residues long. Per germline, CDR1 LNHDA and CDR2 SQIVND (reference sequence). V lost 4 bases, J lost 9 bases, and 14 bases stayed unmatched. Here the CDR3 reads CASSKVEGQGRGEQFF. The CDR3 DNA is TGTGCCAGTAGTAAGGTCGAAGGACAGGGCAGGGGTGAGCAGTTCTTC.

This rearrangement joins TRBV7-9 to TRBJ1-3; TRBD1 might be the D (5 bases). CDR1 is SEHNR, CDR2 FQNEAQ, per germline (reference sequence). V lost 7 bases and J 4 bases, leaving 14 bases between the germline ends. The CDR3 length is 14 residues. This CDR3 is CASKGRLEGNTIYF. The DNA for the CDR3 is TGTGCCAGCAAGGGGCGACTCGAGGGAAACACCATATATTTT.

This chain joins TRBV21-1 and TRBJ1-5; TRBD1 is the table's D call, not checked against the DNA. TRBV21-1 is noted as a pseudogene. The CDR3 totals 17 residues. The CDR3 protein is CASSPVFSDRYNQPQHF. CDR3 nucleotides: TGTGCCAGCAGCCCAGTTTTCAGCGACAGGTACAATCAGCCCCAGCATTTT.

In its sample, this clone was seen a few times. This chain connects TRBV7-9 to TRBJ1-1, with 7 bases fitting TRBD1. Trimming removed 0 bases from V and 6 bases from J; junction bases left unmatched: 10. Germline assignment: CDR1 SEHNR and CDR2 FQNEAQ (reference sequence). The CDR3 length is 16 residues. CDR3: CASSLARGQPRAEAFF. Written as DNA, the CDR3 is TGTGCCAGCAGCTTAGCACGGGGACAGCCAAGGGCTGAAGCTTTCTTT.

The genes are TRBV13 and TRBJ1-1; the D gene is possibly TRBD1 (5 bases). Trimming left V 6 bases short and J 2 bases short, with 13 bases between. The CDR3 has 14 residues. The germline V gene encodes CDR1 PRHDT and CDR2 FYEKMQ (reference sequence). The CDR3 reads CASSYRQINTEAFF. In DNA form, the CDR3 reads TGTGCCAGCAGTTACCGACAGATTAACACTGAAGCTTTCTTT.

The chain links TRBV29-1 to TRBJ1-1, with a tentative D call TRBD1 (5 bases). Germline V gene lookup returns CDR1 SQVTM and CDR2 ANQGSEA. The CDR3 contains 11 residues. Deletions cut 7 bases from V and 2 bases from J, with 8 bases between. The CDR3 nucleotides read TGCAGCGGAGGGACCAACACTGAAGCTTTCTTT. Encoded protein: CSGGTNTEAFF. The full variable domain, with the rest looked up from reference TRBV29-1 and TRBJ1-1, is SAVISQKPSRDICQRGTSLTIQCQVDSQVTMMFWYRQQPGQSLTLIATANQGSEATYESGFVIDKFPISRPNLTFSTLTVSNMSPEDSSIYLCSGGTNTEAFFGQGTRLTVV.